Listed below are T cell receptor beta chains from one sample, sequenced in a study of human T cells and chemical hapten exposure. TCRdb re-called the RACE reads through MiXCR, storing one row per CDR3 protein. The table has tens of thousands of distinct CDR3 sequences, around 8.8% seen once. The source was whole blood, collected in connection with sensitization to the hapten diphenylcyclopropenone (DPC). These receptors came from a woman aged 50 to 60 with alopecia areata. Some clones in this sample may be carry-over from other donors' samples. Both conserved end residues are part of each CDR3. A D gene is named only where the DNA matches it firmly. Size is stated for part of the rows, as once, few or many counts, or as a class when the clone is expanded.

v_gene: TRBV11-2
j_gene: TRBJ1-1
d_gene: -
abundance: many
CDR3nt: TGTGCCAGCGGCGGACTCCTGAACACTGAAGCTTTCTTT
CDR3aa: CASGGLLNTEAFF

v_gene: TRBV2
j_gene: TRBJ2-3
d_gene: TRBD1
abundance: -
CDR3nt: TGTGCCAGCAGTGCGGGACAGGGGTTGACGCAGTATTTT
CDR3aa: CASSAGQGLTQYF

v_gene: TRBV6-5
j_gene: TRBJ2-7
d_gene: -
abundance: many
CDR3nt: TGTGCCAGCAGTTACTCGAGGGGAGTATACGAGCAGTACTTC
CDR3aa: CASSYSRGVYEQYF

v_gene: TRBV9
j_gene: TRBJ1-2
d_gene: -
abundance: -
CDR3nt: TGTGCCAGCACCGCGGGGACGGACGGGGGCTACACCTTC
CDR3aa: CASTAGTDGGYTF

v_gene: TRBV20-1
j_gene: TRBJ2-1
d_gene: -
abundance: -
CDR3nt: TGCAGTGCTAGGGAGAGGGAGATTGAGCAGTTCTTC
CDR3aa: CSAREREIEQFF

v_gene: TRBV5-1
j_gene: TRBJ2-6
d_gene: -
abundance: -
CDR3nt: TGCGCCAGCAGCTTGTCAACTGGGGCCAACGTCCTGACTTTC
CDR3aa: CASSLSTGANVLTF

v_gene: TRBV28
j_gene: TRBJ1-4
d_gene: -
abundance: few
CDR3nt: TGTGCCAGCAGTTCAGGGCCAACTAATGAAAAACTGTTTTTT
CDR3aa: CASSSGPTNEKLFF

v_gene: TRBV11-2
j_gene: TRBJ2-7
d_gene: -
abundance: many
CDR3nt: TGTGCCAGCAGCTTAGGGGGAACCTACGAGCAGTACTTC
CDR3aa: CASSLGGTYEQYF

v_gene: TRBV13
j_gene: TRBJ2-3
d_gene: -
abundance: few
CDR3nt: TGTGCCAGCAGCGCGCGTGGGTTTCCGGATACGCAGTATTTT
CDR3aa: CASSARGFPDTQYF

v_gene: TRBV3-1
j_gene: TRBJ2-7
d_gene: -
abundance: few
CDR3nt: TGTGCCAGCAGCCAAGATCGGGCGGCAAGCTCCTACGAGCAGTACTTC
CDR3aa: CASSQDRAASSYEQYF

v_gene: TRBV10-3
j_gene: TRBJ1-2
d_gene: -
abundance: -
CDR3nt: TGTGCCATCACAACAGGTGAAAACTATGGCTACACCTTC
CDR3aa: CAITTGENYGYTF

v_gene: TRBV2
j_gene: TRBJ1-2
d_gene: TRBD1
abundance: few
CDR3nt: TGTGCCAGCAGGGGACAGGGGCGCTATGGCTACACCTTC
CDR3aa: CASRGQGRYGYTF

v_gene: TRBV3-1
j_gene: TRBJ2-5
d_gene: -
abundance: few
CDR3nt: TGTGCCAGCAGCCAACCCCAAGAGACCCAGTACTTC
CDR3aa: CASSQPQETQYF

v_gene: TRBV12-3/TRBV12-4
j_gene: TRBJ2-7
d_gene: TRBD1
abundance: few
CDR3nt: TGTGCCAGCAGTGCCGACAGGGCCCACGAGCAGTACTTC
CDR3aa: CASSADRAHEQYF

v_gene: TRBV5-5
j_gene: TRBJ2-3
d_gene: -
abundance: few
CDR3nt: TGTGCCAGCAGCTTGTTTCTGGGGAGTTCTGATACGCAGTATTTT
CDR3aa: CASSLFLGSSDTQYF

v_gene: TRBV6-6
j_gene: TRBJ2-1
d_gene: TRBD2
abundance: -
CDR3nt: TGTGCCAGCAGTTCGGGGGGGGGGCCCGGAAATGAGCAGTTCTTC
CDR3aa: CASSSGGGPGNEQFF

v_gene: TRBV9
j_gene: TRBJ2-1
d_gene: TRBD2
abundance: -
CDR3nt: TGTGCCAGCAGCGTAGAGGCTAGCGGGTGGTCCTACAATGAGCAGTTCTTC
CDR3aa: CASSVEASGWSYNEQFF

v_gene: TRBV10-3
j_gene: TRBJ2-7
d_gene: -
abundance: many
CDR3nt: TGTGCCATCACCTGGCGGCCGGGCTACGAGCAGTACTTC
CDR3aa: CAITWRPGYEQYF

v_gene: TRBV29-1
j_gene: TRBJ2-3
d_gene: -
abundance: few
CDR3nt: TGCAGCGTTACCGTAACTAGCACAGATACGCAGTATTTT
CDR3aa: CSVTVTSTDTQYF

v_gene: TRBV21-1
j_gene: TRBJ1-5
d_gene: -
abundance: few
CDR3nt: TGTGCCAGCATTTTTGGCGGATCCTTTAGCAATCAGCCCCAGCATTTT
CDR3aa: CASIFGGSFSNQPQHF

v_gene: TRBV12-3/TRBV12-4
j_gene: TRBJ2-3
d_gene: -
abundance: -
CDR3nt: TGTGCCAGCGATCCTGGAGGGGGGGATACGCAGTATTTT
CDR3aa: CASDPGGGDTQYF

v_gene: TRBV3-1
j_gene: TRBJ1-6
d_gene: -
abundance: many
CDR3nt: TGTGCCAGCAGCCAAGACCCAGGATCCCCCTATAATTCACCCCTCCACTTT
CDR3aa: CASSQDPGSPYNSPLHF

v_gene: TRBV25-1
j_gene: TRBJ1-5
d_gene: -
abundance: -
CDR3nt: TGTGCCAGCAGTGACACACGAGCGCTGGATCAGCCCCAGCATTTT
CDR3aa: CASSDTRALDQPQHF

v_gene: TRBV29-1
j_gene: TRBJ1-1
d_gene: -
abundance: few
CDR3nt: TGCAGCGTTGCCGACAGACTTAACACTGAAGCTTTCTTT
CDR3aa: CSVADRLNTEAFF

v_gene: TRBV29-1
j_gene: TRBJ1-2
d_gene: -
abundance: -
CDR3nt: TGCAGCGTTGCCCCAGGACAGTCGTCGGACTATGGCTACACCTTC
CDR3aa: CSVAPGQSSDYGYTF

v_gene: TRBV2
j_gene: TRBJ2-7
d_gene: -
abundance: -
CDR3nt: TGTGCCAGCAGGGCTGACAGTGCCCTGCAGTACTTC
CDR3aa: CASRADSALQYF

v_gene: TRBV20-1
j_gene: TRBJ2-4
d_gene: -
abundance: many
CDR3nt: TGCAGTGCTAGAGCAGGGGGGAGAGCAGATAACATTCAGTACTTC
CDR3aa: CSARAGGRADNIQYF

v_gene: TRBV5-1
j_gene: TRBJ2-3
d_gene: -
abundance: few
CDR3nt: TGCGCCAGCACCCTTGGTGGAGGTTCTAGCACAGATACGCAGTATTTT
CDR3aa: CASTLGGGSSTDTQYF

v_gene: TRBV20-1
j_gene: TRBJ2-7
d_gene: TRBD2
abundance: -
CDR3nt: TGCAGTGCTGAAAGGACTAGCGGGGGACGCTACGAGCAGTACTTC
CDR3aa: CSAERTSGGRYEQYF

v_gene: TRBV2
j_gene: TRBJ2-1
d_gene: -
abundance: many
CDR3nt: TGTGCCAGCAGTGAAGCCCCCGACTCGAACAATGAGCAGTTCTTC
CDR3aa: CASSEAPDSNNEQFF

v_gene: TRBV6-1
j_gene: TRBJ2-7
d_gene: TRBD1
abundance: -
CDR3nt: TGTGCCAGCAGTTATACGACAGGGGAGATGCACGAGCAGTACTTC
CDR3aa: CASSYTTGEMHEQYF

v_gene: TRBV2
j_gene: TRBJ1-5
d_gene: -
abundance: large
CDR3nt: TGTGCCAGCAGCCAAAGTGGACAGCCAAAGTTGGAGATCTTGTCCCAGCATTTT
CDR3aa: CASSQSGQPKLEILSQHF

v_gene: TRBV12-3/TRBV12-4
j_gene: TRBJ2-1
d_gene: TRBD2
abundance: many
CDR3nt: TGTGCCAGCAACGTAGCGGGGGGGCCCAATGAGCAGTTCTTC
CDR3aa: CASNVAGGPNEQFF

v_gene: TRBV2
j_gene: TRBJ2-5
d_gene: TRBD2
abundance: -
CDR3nt: TGTGCCAGCACTAAACTAGCGGGAGAGACCCAGTACTTC
CDR3aa: CASTKLAGETQYF

v_gene: TRBV4-1
j_gene: TRBJ2-3
d_gene: TRBD2
abundance: -
CDR3nt: TGCGCCAGCAGCCAATCTAGCGGGGCCGCAGATACGCAGTATTTT
CDR3aa: CASSQSSGAADTQYF

v_gene: TRBV12-3/TRBV12-4
j_gene: TRBJ2-1
d_gene: TRBD1
abundance: few
CDR3nt: TGTGCCAGCAGGGGACAGGGGAGGGATGAGCAGTTCTTC
CDR3aa: CASRGQGRDEQFF

v_gene: TRBV20-1
j_gene: TRBJ1-1
d_gene: -
abundance: many
CDR3nt: TGCAGTGCTACGCTAGGGGGGGCGTACACTGAAGCTTTCTTT
CDR3aa: CSATLGGAYTEAFF

v_gene: TRBV29-1
j_gene: TRBJ2-7
d_gene: TRBD1
abundance: few
CDR3nt: TGCAGCGTTGACCTTGGACAGGGGACAGTCGGCGAGCAGTACTTC
CDR3aa: CSVDLGQGTVGEQYF

v_gene: TRBV20-1
j_gene: TRBJ2-1
d_gene: -
abundance: -
CDR3nt: TGCAGTGCTCCTTTTGTAGGTGAGCAGTTCTTC
CDR3aa: CSAPFVGEQFF

v_gene: TRBV28
j_gene: TRBJ2-2
d_gene: TRBD1
abundance: -
CDR3nt: TGTGCCAGCAGAACCGGGACAGAGTCCGGGGAGCTGTTTTTT
CDR3aa: CASRTGTESGELFF

v_gene: TRBV10-3
j_gene: TRBJ2-6
d_gene: -
abundance: few
CDR3nt: TGTGCCATCAGTGACATCCGTGGGGGGTCTGGGGCCAACGTCCTGACTTTC
CDR3aa: CAISDIRGGSGANVLTF

v_gene: TRBV10-2
j_gene: TRBJ2-5
d_gene: TRBD1
abundance: few
CDR3nt: TGCGCCAGCAGTGAGTCGAGGACAGGGGAAGAGACCCAGTACTTC
CDR3aa: CASSESRTGEETQYF

v_gene: TRBV12-3/TRBV12-4
j_gene: TRBJ1-2
d_gene: -
abundance: -
CDR3nt: TGTGCCAGCAGTTTTGGAAACAGGGCGGATGGCTACACCTTC
CDR3aa: CASSFGNRADGYTF

v_gene: TRBV2
j_gene: TRBJ2-3
d_gene: TRBD1
abundance: -
CDR3nt: TGTGCCAGCAGTCAACAGGGGGCGTCAGATACGCAGTATTTT
CDR3aa: CASSQQGASDTQYF

v_gene: TRBV5-1
j_gene: TRBJ2-7
d_gene: -
abundance: many
CDR3nt: TGCGCCAGCAGCTTGGCCGCGGACTATTCCTACGAGCAGTACTTC
CDR3aa: CASSLAADYSYEQYF

v_gene: TRBV5-1
j_gene: TRBJ2-1
d_gene: -
abundance: few
CDR3nt: TGCGCCAGCAGCTTGGGACGGGGGTTAGTCTGGAATGAGCAGTTCTTC
CDR3aa: CASSLGRGLVWNEQFF

v_gene: TRBV4-3
j_gene: TRBJ2-2
d_gene: TRBD2
abundance: few
CDR3nt: TGCGCCAGCAGCCAAGGAGCGGGAGCGGGCGGGGAGCTGTTTTTT
CDR3aa: CASSQGAGAGGELFF

v_gene: TRBV4-1
j_gene: TRBJ1-2
d_gene: -
abundance: many
CDR3nt: TGCGCCAGCAGCCAAGATAAGGGTACGGGCTTGTACGGCTACACCTTC
CDR3aa: CASSQDKGTGLYGYTF

v_gene: TRBV2
j_gene: TRBJ1-2
d_gene: -
abundance: many
CDR3nt: TGTGCCAGCAGTGAGATAAACTATGGCTACACCTTC
CDR3aa: CASSEINYGYTF